This T cell receptor (beta chain) was profiled in a study of CD8 T cells in Susac syndrome. Study-wide findings and caveats: The study conceded that its TCR sequencing and HLA analysis involved relatively few individuals.

CD8+ and CD4+ T cells from blood underwent TCR beta sequencing. Through negative isolation, CD4+ and CD8+ T cells were obtained, while TEMRA cells were enriched using FACS. CDR1 is SQVTM and CDR2 is ANQGSEA in the germline V gene. J gave up 7 bases and V 2 bases, and 9 bases lay outside the gene matches. The CDR3 length is 14 residues. A quantity of about 0.5 to 1 ug RNA underwent reverse transcription using random hexamers. Amplification of TCR beta CDR3 used immunoSEQ multiplex PCR across 54 Vbeta and 13 Jbeta. Each CDR3 protein gets one entry after TCRdb re-called the immunoSEQ multiplex PCR reads with MiXCR. The sample holds some 150,000 distinct CDR3 sequences; roughly 96% are singletons and the top ten take 0.16%. On this clonotype: The antigen is not known.

This sequence originates from a human donor with Susac syndrome. The chain carries TRBV29-1 and TRBJ1-2, with 8 bases that match TRBD1. The sample comprised CD4+ T cells from PBMCs. The CDR3 reads CSVEISGTGSGYTF. The CDR3 DNA reads TGCAGCGTTGAAATAAGTGGGACAGGCTCTGGCTACACCTTC.